The rows below give T cell receptor beta chains drawn from one sample of a study of T cells after yellow fever vaccination. TCRdb called the 5' RACE reads again in MiXCR, with one record for every CDR3 protein. The sample lists hundreds of thousands of distinct CDR3 sequences, around 4% seen once, with roughly a quarter in the top ten. Specimen: PBMCs, collected on the day of the yellow fever booster vaccination. Every receptor here comes from a man aged 18-30 years who received the YFV17D yellow fever vaccine. The CDR3 runs from the conserved cysteine through the conserved F or W. A D gene is named only where the DNA matches it firmly. Rows may omit the clone size; those that give it use once, few, many or a size class.

D: TRBD1; V: TRBV18; length: 14; J: TRBJ2-1; size: NA; CDR3: CASSPQDRDNEQFF; DNA: TGTGCCAGCTCCCCCCAGGACAGGGACAATGAGCAGTTCTTC
D: NA; V: TRBV10-3; length: 16; J: TRBJ1-4; size: few; CDR3: CAISDPRSDADEKLFF; DNA: TGTGCCATCAGTGACCCCCGTAGTGACGCAGATGAAAAACTGTTTTTT
D: TRBD2; V: TRBV6-2/TRBV6-3; length: 16; J: TRBJ2-5; size: many; CDR3: CASSYSKTSGDETQYF; DNA: TGTGCCAGCAGTTACTCGAAAACTAGCGGGGACGAGACCCAGTACTTC
D: NA; V: TRBV20-1; length: 12; J: TRBJ1-3; size: many; CDR3: CSSQKYGNTIYF; DNA: TGCAGTTCTCAGAAATACGGAAACACCATATATTTT
D: NA; V: TRBV7-2; length: 13; J: TRBJ2-1; size: many; CDR3: CASSFAGLNEQFF; DNA: TGTGCCAGCAGCTTCGCGGGGCTGAATGAGCAGTTCTTC
D: NA; V: TRBV4-1; length: 14; J: TRBJ1-1; size: few; CDR3: CASSHLSMNTEAFF; DNA: TGCGCCAGCAGCCATCTGTCCATGAACACTGAAGCTTTCTTT
D: NA; V: TRBV12-3/TRBV12-4; length: 16; J: TRBJ2-2; size: many; CDR3: CASRPSGLMNTGELFF; DNA: TGTGCCAGCAGACCCTCGGGACTGATGAACACCGGGGAGCTGTTTTTT
D: NA; V: TRBV5-1; length: 14; J: TRBJ1-4; size: many; CDR3: CASSLEQWNEKLFF; DNA: TGCGCCAGCAGCTTGGAACAGTGGAATGAAAAACTGTTTTTT
D: NA; V: TRBV29-1; length: 15; J: TRBJ1-1; size: many; CDR3: CSVGTGWGMNTEAFF; DNA: TGCAGCGTAGGAACAGGTTGGGGCATGAACACTGAAGCTTTCTTT
D: NA; V: TRBV2; length: 12; J: TRBJ2-5; size: many; CDR3: CASRGPGETQYF; DNA: TGTGCCAGCAGGGGTCCCGGGGAGACCCAGTACTTC
D: NA; V: TRBV6-4; length: 13; J: TRBJ1-2; size: NA; CDR3: CASRGPYYYGYTF; DNA: TGTGCCAGCAGAGGACCCTACTACTATGGCTACACCTTC
D: NA; V: TRBV7-2; length: 15; J: TRBJ1-1; size: few; CDR3: CASSSQQGLGTEAFF; DNA: TGTGCCAGCAGCTCGCAACAGGGTTTAGGGACTGAAGCTTTCTTT
D: NA; V: TRBV6-2/TRBV6-3; length: 15; J: TRBJ1-1; size: NA; CDR3: CASTDPEEMNTEAFF; DNA: TGTGCCAGCACCGACCCGGAGGAGATGAACACTGAAGCTTTCTTT
D: NA; V: TRBV5-5; length: 14; J: TRBJ1-1; size: few; CDR3: CASSQIQGGIEAFF; DNA: TGTGCCAGCAGCCAGATACAGGGAGGGATAGAAGCTTTCTTT
D: TRBD1; V: TRBV20-1; length: 15; J: TRBJ2-2; size: many; CDR3: CSAEPDRDRGGELFF; DNA: TGCAGTGCCGAGCCCGACCGGGACAGGGGCGGGGAGCTGTTTTTT
D: NA; V: TRBV7-9; length: 13; J: TRBJ2-5; size: many; CDR3: CASSLTDGETQYF; DNA: TGTGCCAGCAGCCTGACGGACGGGGAGACCCAGTACTTC
D: NA; V: TRBV4-3; length: 14; J: TRBJ1-1; size: many; CDR3: CASSPRPGNTEAFF; DNA: TGCGCCAGCAGCCCTCGGCCAGGAAACACTGAAGCTTTCTTT
D: TRBD1; V: TRBV6-5; length: 15; J: TRBJ1-1; size: many; CDR3: CASIGTGGWYTEAFF; DNA: TGTGCCAGCATCGGGACAGGGGGCTGGTACACTGAAGCTTTCTTT
D: TRBD2; V: TRBV29-1; length: 14; J: TRBJ2-2; size: many; CDR3: CSVPGRVNTGELFF; DNA: TGCAGCGTTCCCGGGAGGGTAAACACCGGGGAGCTGTTTTTT
D: NA; V: TRBV30; length: 13; J: TRBJ1-3; size: few; CDR3: CAWAAGVGNTIYF; DNA: TGTGCCTGGGCGGCCGGGGTGGGAAACACCATATATTTT
D: NA; V: TRBV29-1; length: 12; J: TRBJ2-5; size: many; CDR3: CSVESQGKAQYF; DNA: TGCAGCGTTGAATCACAGGGCAAGGCCCAGTACTTC
D: NA; V: TRBV2; length: 14; J: TRBJ2-1; size: NA; CDR3: CASSEMSGYNEQFF; DNA: TGTGCCAGCAGTGAAATGAGTGGATACAATGAGCAGTTCTTC
D: NA; V: TRBV2; length: 12; J: TRBJ1-1; size: few; CDR3: CASRWGGTEAFF; DNA: TGTGCCAGCCGCTGGGGGGGCACTGAAGCTTTCTTT
D: NA; V: TRBV5-1; length: 13; J: TRBJ2-7; size: many; CDR3: CASSLVGSYEQYF; DNA: TGCGCCAGCAGCTTGGTAGGCAGCTACGAGCAGTACTTC
D: NA; V: TRBV4-1; length: 17; J: TRBJ2-1; size: many; CDR3: CASSQDGGGLSYNEQFF; DNA: TGCGCCAGCAGCCAAGATGGCGGGGGCCTCTCCTACAATGAGCAGTTCTTC
D: TRBD1; V: TRBV5-1; length: 14; J: TRBJ2-7; size: NA; CDR3: CASRWDSHSYEQYF; DNA: TGCGCCAGCAGGTGGGACAGTCACTCCTACGAGCAGTACTTC
D: TRBD2; V: TRBV6-1; length: 13; J: TRBJ2-1; size: many; CDR3: CAALAGVINEQFF; DNA: TGTGCCGCACTAGCGGGGGTGATCAATGAGCAGTTCTTC
D: NA; V: TRBV4-2; length: 16; J: TRBJ1-4; size: many; CDR3: CASSQERRGGSEKLFF; DNA: TGTGCCAGCAGCCAAGAAAGGAGAGGGGGGTCTGAAAAACTGTTTTTT